This is a list of T cell receptor beta chains from one sample in a study of blood T cell repertoires in COVID-19. Method: immunoSEQ multiplex PCR; TCRdb's copy keeps in-frame clones and lacks some. The sample has 120,000 or so clones; roughly 69% are singletons. The sample consisted of peripheral blood. The receptors were sampled from a woman in her 70s with acute or convalescent COVID-19. The CDR3 runs from the conserved cysteine through the conserved F or W. Each record gives: V gene, J gene, clone size, D gene, CDR3 protein, CDR3 DNA. A D gene is named only where the DNA matches it firmly. The listing skips clone size in some rows; elsewhere it reads once, few, many or a size class.

TRBV19	TRBJ2-5	.	TRBD2	CASTTTGGTSGGPQYF	TGTGCCAGTACCACAACCGGGGGGACTAGCGGGGGTCCCCAGTACTTC
TRBV11-2	TRBJ2-1	.	TRBD2	CASSLAGGSYNEQFF	TGTGCCAGCAGCTTAGCGGGGGGCTCCTACAATGAGCAGTTCTTC
TRBV18	TRBJ2-7	.	.	CASSPGFTGSYEQYF	TGTGCCAGCTCCCCGGGTTTTACGGGCTCCTACGAGCAGTACTTC
TRBV19	TRBJ1-2	.	.	CASIPEQGHGYTF	TGTGCCAGTATCCCTGAACAGGGACATGGCTACACCTTC
TRBV18	TRBJ2-5	.	.	CASTPRSGETQYF	TGTGCCAGCACCCCTCGCTCCGGGGAGACCCAGTACTTC
TRBV3-1/TRBV3-2	TRBJ1-1	.	TRBD1	CASSLGGQGIRTEAFF	TGTGCCAGCAGCCTAGGTGGACAGGGAATAAGGACTGAAGCTTTCTTT
TRBV5-6	TRBJ2-7	few	.	CASSFSVAVAYEQYF	TGTGCCAGCAGCTTCTCTGTCGCGGTAGCCTACGAGCAGTACTTC
TRBV5-5	TRBJ1-5	.	TRBD1	CASNRGPSNQPQHF	TGTGCCAGCAACAGGGGGCCGAGCAATCAGCCCCAGCATTTT
TRBV7-9	TRBJ1-4	.	.	CASSLDGQSGGGEKLFF	TGTGCCAGCAGCTTAGACGGGCAGAGCGGGGGCGGTGAAAAACTGTTTTTT
TRBV19	TRBJ1-5	.	TRBD1	CASGTGVGVNNQPQHF	TGTGCCAGCGGGACAGGGGTTGGGGTCAACAATCAGCCCCAGCATTTT
TRBV27	TRBJ2-4	.	TRBD1	CASRAGRGRLDFGNIQYF	TGTGCCAGCAGGGCGGGCAGGGGGCGTCTTGATTTTGGAAACATTCAGTACTTC
TRBV27	TRBJ2-5	.	TRBD1	CASSSTGWPQETQYF	TGTGCCAGCAGTTCGACAGGGTGGCCCCAAGAGACCCAGTACTTC
TRBV5-1	TRBJ2-1	.	TRBD2	CASSRGLAAYNEQFF	TGCGCCAGCAGCCGCGGACTAGCGGCTTACAATGAGCAGTTCTTC
TRBV11-2	TRBJ2-5	few	TRBD2	CASSVGGAGQETQYF	TGTGCCAGCAGCGTCGGGGGGGCAGGCCAAGAGACCCAGTACTTC
TRBV30	TRBJ1-2	.	.	CAWSATGYGYTF	TGTGCCTGGAGTGCGACAGGCTATGGCTACACCTTC
TRBV6-5	TRBJ1-3	.	TRBD1	CATRTGGGNTIYF	TGTGCCACAAGGACAGGGGGTGGAAACACCATATATTTT
TRBV5-4	TRBJ1-2	.	TRBD1	CASNPGTGSPYGYTF	TGTGCCAGCAACCCCGGGACAGGGTCACCCTATGGCTACACCTTC
TRBV7-8	TRBJ2-2	few	TRBD1	CASSIGQGGSTGELFF	TGTGCCAGCAGCATAGGACAGGGAGGAAGCACCGGGGAGCTGTTTTTT
TRBV3-1/TRBV3-2	TRBJ2-1	.	TRBD2	CASSHQREHSYNEQFF	TGTGCCAGCAGCCATCAGCGGGAGCATTCCTACAATGAGCAGTTCTTC
TRBV3-1/TRBV3-2	TRBJ2-5	.	TRBD1	CASSQGWTGPQETQYF	TGTGCCAGCAGCCAGGGTTGGACAGGGCCCCAAGAGACCCAGTACTTC
TRBV18	TRBJ2-7	.	.	CASSGGDEQYF	TGTGCCAGCTCCGGCGGGGACGAGCAGTACTTC
TRBV12-3/TRBV12-4	TRBJ1-2	.	.	CASSLAATFLHTF	TGTGCCAGCAGTTTAGCGGCCACCTTCTTGCACACCTTC
TRBV6-5	TRBJ2-7	.	TRBD1	CASSLDRGLYEQYF	TGTGCCAGCAGTCTGGACAGGGGGCTCTACGAGCAGTACTTC
TRBV6-5	TRBJ2-1	.	TRBD1	CASSLGTVEWQFF	TGTGCCAGCAGTCTGGGGACAGTGGAATGGCAGTTCTTC
TRBV5-4	TRBJ2-3	.	.	CASRRGRDFTDTQYF	TGTGCCAGCAGAAGGGGCAGAGACTTCACAGATACGCAGTATTTT
TRBV3-1/TRBV3-2	TRBJ2-2	few	.	CASSQAGSFTGELFF	TGTGCCAGCAGCCAAGCCGGGTCGTTCACCGGGGAGCTGTTTTTT
TRBV28	TRBJ2-5	.	.	CASLGGGRETQYF	TGTGCCAGCTTAGGGGGGGGCCGGGAGACCCAGTACTTC
TRBV18	TRBJ1-3	once	.	CASSPPRASSGNTIYF	TGTGCCAGCTCACCACCGCGGGCGTCCTCTGGAAACACCATATATTTT
TRBV5-1	TRBJ2-5	.	TRBD1	CASSLAVGQGGQETQYF	TGCGCCAGCAGCTTGGCTGTAGGACAGGGGGGACAAGAGACCCAGTACTTC
TRBV6-1	TRBJ1-2	few	TRBD1	CASSGSPPTTGLGYTF	TGTGCCAGCAGTGGGTCCCCCCCCACGACAGGGCTTGGCTACACCTTC
TRBV7-2	TRBJ1-3	.	.	CASSAVSGNTIYF	TGTGCCAGCAGCGCGGTCTCTGGAAACACCATATATTTT
TRBV28	TRBJ2-7	.	TRBD1	CASSWGQGVSEQYF	TGTGCCAGCAGTTGGGGACAGGGTGTAAGCGAGCAGTACTTC
TRBV5-4	TRBJ1-2	once	TRBD1	CASSPQEGAGGYTF	TGTGCCAGCAGCCCACAGGAGGGGGCGGGCGGCTACACCTTC
TRBV7-9	TRBJ2-5	.	.	CASSLGFTVQETQYF	TGTGCCAGCAGCTTAGGGTTCACAGTACAAGAGACCCAGTACTTC
TRBV4-2	TRBJ2-1	.	.	CASSQGLVDEQFF	TGTGCCAGCAGCCAAGGACTAGTGGATGAGCAGTTCTTC
TRBV7-3	TRBJ2-2	.	.	CASRAATGELFF	TGTGCCAGCAGGGCAGCGACCGGGGAGCTGTTTTTT
TRBV5-6	TRBJ2-5	.	TRBD2	CASSWGLAGIQETQYF	TGTGCCAGCAGCTGGGGACTAGCGGGGATCCAAGAGACCCAGTACTTC
TRBV7-9	TRBJ2-7	.	.	CASSLTDGSNEQYF	TGTGCCAGCAGCTTAACCGACGGGAGCAACGAGCAGTACTTC
TRBV11-2	TRBJ2-3	many	TRBD2	CASSLDLGLAGGTDTQYF	TGTGCCAGCAGCTTAGATCTAGGACTAGCGGGGGGAACAGATACGCAGTATTTT
TRBV27	TRBJ1-2	.	TRBD1	CASRDRGSHGYTF	TGTGCCAGCAGGGACAGGGGATCTCATGGCTACACCTTC
TRBV7-9	TRBJ2-7	.	TRBD1	CASSRGQSAYEQYF	TGTGCCAGCAGCCGGGGACAGTCAGCCTACGAGCAGTACTTC
TRBV27	TRBJ1-2	.	.	CASSSTGFDGYTF	TGTGCCAGCAGTTCAACCGGGTTTGATGGCTACACCTTC
TRBV7-4	TRBJ1-2	once	.	CASSLAATGNGYTF	TGTGCCAGCAGCTTAGCAGCGACAGGCAATGGCTACACCTTC
TRBV11-2	TRBJ2-5	.	TRBD1	CASSRGTGGLETQYF	TGTGCCAGCAGCCGAGGGACAGGGGGCTTGGAGACCCAGTACTTC
TRBV7-2	TRBJ2-7	few	TRBD1	CASSPGQGAGEQYF	TGTGCCAGCAGCCCGGGACAGGGGGCCGGCGAGCAGTACTTC
TRBV19	TRBJ2-2	few	.	CASSIAWDSYTGELFF	TGTGCCAGTAGTATAGCCTGGGACTCATACACCGGGGAGCTGTTTTTT
TRBV5-1	TRBJ2-7	few	.	CASSLEQLPYEQYF	TGCGCCAGCAGCTTGGAACAGCTACCCTACGAGCAGTACTTC
TRBV18	TRBJ1-1	few	.	CASSPGQRNTEAFF	TGTGCCAGCTCGCCTGGGCAGAGGAACACTGAAGCTTTCTTT
TRBV6-5	TRBJ2-3	.	TRBD1	CASSFRGSTDTQYF	TGTGCCAGCAGTTTCAGGGGGAGCACAGATACGCAGTATTTT
TRBV3-1/TRBV3-2	TRBJ2-3	.	TRBD2	CASKREGTDTQYF	TGTGCCAGCAAGCGGGAAGGCACAGATACGCAGTATTTT
TRBV28	TRBJ1-2	.	TRBD1	CASSSPGGLYGYTF	TGTGCCAGCAGTTCCCCAGGGGGTCTTTATGGCTACACCTTC
TRBV2	TRBJ1-5	.	TRBD1	CASRRQGQRPQHF	TGTGCCAGCAGGAGACAGGGCCAACGGCCCCAGCATTTT
TRBV5-1	TRBJ2-3	.	TRBD1	CASSLMTGGTDTQYF	TGCGCCAGCAGCTTAATGACAGGGGGCACAGATACGCAGTATTTT
TRBV7-8	TRBJ2-5	.	.	CASSLDRKETQYF	TGTGCCAGCAGCTTAGACAGAAAAGAGACCCAGTACTTC
TRBV9	TRBJ1-6	.	TRBD1	CASTRQGDNSPLHF	TGTGCCAGCACGAGACAGGGAGATAATTCACCCCTCCACTTT